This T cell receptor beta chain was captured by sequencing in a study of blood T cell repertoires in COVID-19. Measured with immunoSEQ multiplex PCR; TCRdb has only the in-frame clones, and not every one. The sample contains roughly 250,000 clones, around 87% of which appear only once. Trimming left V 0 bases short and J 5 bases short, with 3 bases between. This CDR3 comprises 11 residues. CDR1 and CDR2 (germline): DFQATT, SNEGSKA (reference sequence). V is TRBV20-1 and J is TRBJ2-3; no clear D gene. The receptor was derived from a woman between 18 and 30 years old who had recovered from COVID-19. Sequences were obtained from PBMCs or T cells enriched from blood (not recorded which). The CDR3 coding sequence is TGCAGTGCTAGAGATATAGATACGCAGTATTTT. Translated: CSARDIDTQYF.